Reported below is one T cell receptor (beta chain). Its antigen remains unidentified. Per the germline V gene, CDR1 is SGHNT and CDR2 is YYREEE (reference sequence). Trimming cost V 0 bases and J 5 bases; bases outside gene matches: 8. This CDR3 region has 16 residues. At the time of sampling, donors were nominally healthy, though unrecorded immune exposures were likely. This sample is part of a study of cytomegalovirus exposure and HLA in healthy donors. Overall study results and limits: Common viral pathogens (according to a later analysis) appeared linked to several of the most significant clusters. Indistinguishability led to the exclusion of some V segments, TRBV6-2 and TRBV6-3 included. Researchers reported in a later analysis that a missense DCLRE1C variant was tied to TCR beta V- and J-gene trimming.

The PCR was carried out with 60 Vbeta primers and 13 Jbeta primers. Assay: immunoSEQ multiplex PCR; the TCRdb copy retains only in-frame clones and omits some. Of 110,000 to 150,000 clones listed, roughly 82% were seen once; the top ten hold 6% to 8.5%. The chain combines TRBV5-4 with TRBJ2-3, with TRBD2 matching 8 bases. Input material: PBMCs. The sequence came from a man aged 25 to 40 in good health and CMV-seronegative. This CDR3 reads CASSLAGSGGLDTQYF. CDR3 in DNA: TGTGCCAGCAGCTTGGCGGGGAGCGGGGGTCTAGATACGCAGTATTTT.